The present T cell receptor beta chain was sequenced within a study of post-analysis software for immune sequencing data. With 6 bases removed from V and 4 bases from J, the gap between germline ends came to 15 bases. The CDR3 contains 14 residues. The germline CDR1 and CDR2 sequences are MDHEN and SYDVKM. Comments on this clonotype: Antigen specificity is unknown.

Study-level results: A handful of TRBV segments were significantly more frequent in patients than in controls. TRBV5-6, TRBV5-1 and TRBV20-1 were among these segments.

Unique molecular identifiers tagged the TCR beta cDNA libraries. One entry per CDR3 protein results from TCRdb running MiXCR on the PCR reads. The table shows roughly 870,000 distinct CDR3 sequences, with about 53% occurring only once. Specimen: blood. The J gene is TRBJ2-5, the V gene TRBV28; the D gene is possibly TRBD2 (5 bases). This receptor was identified in a girl under 18 with multiple sclerosis. The CDR3 protein is CASRSLTSRETQYF. The DNA of the CDR3 is TGTGCCAGCAGGTCACTTACTAGTCGAGAGACCCAGTACTTC.